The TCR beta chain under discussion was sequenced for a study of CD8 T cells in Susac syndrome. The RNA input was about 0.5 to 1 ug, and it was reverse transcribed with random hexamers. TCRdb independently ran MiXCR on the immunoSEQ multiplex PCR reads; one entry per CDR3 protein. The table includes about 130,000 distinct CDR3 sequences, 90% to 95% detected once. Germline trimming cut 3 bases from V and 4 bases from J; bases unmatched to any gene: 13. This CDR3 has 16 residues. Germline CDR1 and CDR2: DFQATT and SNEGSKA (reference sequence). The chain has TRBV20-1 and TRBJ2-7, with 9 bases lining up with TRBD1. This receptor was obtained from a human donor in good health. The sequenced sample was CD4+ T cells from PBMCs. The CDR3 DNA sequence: TGCAGTGCTAGCCCCTTGTCCGGGACAGGGATATACGAGCAGTACTTC. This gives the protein CSASPLSGTGIYEQYF.